The rows below give T cell receptor beta chains drawn from one sample of a study of blood T cell repertoires in COVID-19. TCRdb's table, derived via immunoSEQ multiplex PCR, lists solely in-frame clones and lacks some. The top ten clones hold 3.5% to 5% of a sample with about 160,000 clones, 90% to 95% of them seen once. The material sequenced was peripheral blood. These receptors were taken from a woman in her 50s with acute or convalescent COVID-19. Each CDR3 is given with its conserved first and last residue. Fields, in order: clone size, D gene, J gene, V gene, CDR3 protein, CDR3 DNA. A D gene is named only where the DNA matches it firmly. Expanded clones get a size class; other rows say once, few or many, or leave the size out.

>-|TRBD1|TRBJ2-2|TRBV10-2
CASSERSGGESTGELFF
TGCGCCAGCAGTGAACGGTCAGGGGGCGAGAGCACCGGGGAGCTGTTTTTT
>-|TRBD1|TRBJ2-1|TRBV10-1
CATSRDRGYNEQFF
TGCGCCACCAGCCGGGACAGGGGATACAATGAGCAGTTCTTC
>-|-|TRBJ2-1|TRBV10-2
CASSEFRDTSYNEQFF
TGCGCCAGCAGTGAGTTCAGAGACACCTCCTACAATGAGCAGTTCTTC
>once|TRBD1|TRBJ2-1|TRBV19
CASSIPRDRSYNEQFF
TGTGCCAGTAGTATCCCCCGGGACAGATCCTACAATGAGCAGTTCTTC
>-|-|TRBJ1-4|TRBV13
CASSPPRGGEKLFF
TGTGCCAGCAGCCCCCCCCGAGGAGGTGAAAAACTGTTTTTT
>-|-|TRBJ1-5|TRBV9
CASSAGLASGAPQHF
TGTGCCAGCAGCGCCGGATTGGCCTCAGGGGCGCCCCAGCATTTT
>-|-|TRBJ1-3|TRBV28
CASRESGNTIYF
TGTGCCAGCAGGGAGTCCGGAAACACCATATATTTT
>-|-|TRBJ1-1|TRBV29-1
CSVSRIIGRHQTEAFF
TGCAGCGTTTCCCGTATCATTGGGAGACATCAGACTGAAGCTTTCTTT
>-|TRBD1|TRBJ2-7|TRBV7-2
CASSRKDRDEQYF
TGTGCCAGCAGCCGAAAGGACAGGGACGAGCAGTACTTC
>-|TRBD1|TRBJ2-1|TRBV4-1
CASSQPSRDRGNEQFF
TGCGCCAGCAGCCAACCTTCCCGGGACAGGGGCAATGAGCAGTTCTTC
>-|-|TRBJ2-1|TRBV3-1/TRBV3-2
CASSRGRGNKQFF
TGTGCCAGCAGCCGGGGCCGAGGAAATAAGCAGTTCTTC
>-|TRBD1|TRBJ1-2|TRBV7-8
CASSLPSLTGGEGYTF
TGTGCCAGCAGCTTACCTTCCTTGACAGGGGGCGAAGGCTACACCTTC
>few|TRBD1|TRBJ1-2|TRBV12-3/TRBV12-4
CASRTGGRRGYTF
TGTGCCAGCAGGACAGGGGGCCGGCGTGGCTACACCTTC
>once|-|TRBJ1-4|TRBV5-1
CASSFGGGDEKLFF
TGCGCCAGCAGCTTCGGGGGAGGGGATGAAAAACTGTTTTTT
>-|-|TRBJ2-1|TRBV5-1
CASSLVSRNEQFF
TGCGCCAGCAGCTTGGTATCCCGCAATGAGCAGTTCTTC
>-|-|TRBJ1-2|TRBV5-6
CASSLGAAGQGYTF
TGTGCCAGCAGCTTGGGGGCTGCGGGGCAGGGCTACACCTTC
>-|-|TRBJ1-4|TRBV7-2
CASSLGQSEKLFF
TGTGCCAGCAGCTTAGGACAGTCCGAAAAACTGTTTTTT
>few|-|TRBJ1-6|TRBV9
CASSVETINSPLHF
TGTGCCAGCAGCGTAGAGACAATAAATTCACCCCTCCACTTT
>-|-|TRBJ1-4|TRBV25-1
CASRGGANEKLFF
TGTGCCAGCAGGGGAGGGGCGAATGAAAAACTGTTTTTT
>-|-|TRBJ2-2|TRBV15
CATSRGGNTGELFF
TGTGCCACCAGCAGAGGAGGGAACACCGGGGAGCTGTTTTTT
>-|-|TRBJ2-5|TRBV21-1
CASSKRRVLGPQETQYF
TGTGCCAGCAGCAAGAGGAGGGTACTAGGACCTCAAGAGACCCAGTACTTC
>-|-|TRBJ2-7|TRBV2
CASSEYNEQYF
TGTGCCAGCAGTGAATATAACGAGCAGTACTTC
>-|-|TRBJ2-1|TRBV5-1
CASSWEQGAWGNEQFF
TGCGCCAGCAGCTGGGAACAGGGAGCCTGGGGCAATGAGCAGTTCTTC
>-|TRBD1|TRBJ1-2|TRBV5-5
CASSSTGDGYTF
TGTGCCAGCAGCTCCACAGGGGACGGCTACACCTTC
>-|TRBD1|TRBJ1-6|TRBV18
CASSPYGTDNSPLHF
TGTGCCAGCTCGCCTTACGGGACAGATAATTCACCCCTCCACTTT
>-|TRBD1|TRBJ1-2|TRBV15
CATSRVGGQINYGYTF
TGTGCCACCAGCAGAGTTGGGGGACAGATCAACTATGGCTACACCTTC